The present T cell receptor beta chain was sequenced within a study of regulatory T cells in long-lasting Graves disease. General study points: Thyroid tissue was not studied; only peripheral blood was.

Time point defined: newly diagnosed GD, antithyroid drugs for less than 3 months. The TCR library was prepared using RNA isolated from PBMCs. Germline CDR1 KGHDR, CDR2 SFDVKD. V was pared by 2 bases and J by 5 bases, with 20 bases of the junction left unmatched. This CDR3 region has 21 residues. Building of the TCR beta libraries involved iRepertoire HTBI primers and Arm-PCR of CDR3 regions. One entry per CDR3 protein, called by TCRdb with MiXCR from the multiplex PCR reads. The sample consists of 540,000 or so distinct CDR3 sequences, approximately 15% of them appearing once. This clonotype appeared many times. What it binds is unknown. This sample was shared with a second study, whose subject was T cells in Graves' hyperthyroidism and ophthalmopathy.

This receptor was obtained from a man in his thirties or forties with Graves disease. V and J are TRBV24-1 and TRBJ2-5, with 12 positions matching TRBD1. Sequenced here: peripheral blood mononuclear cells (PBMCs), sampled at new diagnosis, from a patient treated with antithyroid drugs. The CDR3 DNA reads TGTGCCACCAGTGATTATGGATCCCCCCACCGGGACAGGGGGCGCAGGGAGACCCAGTACTTC. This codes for CATSDYGSPHRDRGRRETQYF.